Below, 16 T cell receptor beta chains from the same sample are listed, as sequenced in a study of blood T cell repertoires in COVID-19 (dated by TCRdb to about 2020). Libraries were built with the immunoSEQ multiplex PCR assay. The immuneACCESS repertoire file appears here via TCRdb, limited to in-frame rearrangements. These files lack a portion of the clones; in checked studies, under half of the deficit traces to unresolved V genes, and the cause of the others is not known. In all, the sample holds over 90,000 clones, and more than 85% of those were seen once. Around 4.4% of the sample rests with the top ten. Sequences were obtained from peripheral blood. The receptors were gathered from a man between 18 and 35 years old with acute or convalescent COVID-19.

The chain has TRBV4-1 and TRBJ1-5, with D uncertain. Germline-derived CDR1 and CDR2 are MGHRA and YSYEKL. The CDR3 length is 17 residues. V was cut by 1 base and J by 3 bases, with 16 bases left in between. The chain's CDR3 is CASSQVYSVYFNQPQHF. In DNA form, the CDR3 reads TGCGCCAGCAGCCAAGTATACTCGGTCTATTTCAATCAGCCCCAGCATTTT.

The chain uses TRBV7-2 and TRBJ1-2; a possible D gene is TRBD1 (5 bases). V dropped 5 bases and J dropped 0 bases, with 7 bases sitting between them. The CDR3 runs 13 residues. The germline CDR1 and CDR2 sequences are SGHTA and FQGNSA. The CDR3 DNA reads as TGTGCCAGCAGCCAGACAGCTAACTATGGCTACACCTTC. Translation gives CASSQTANYGYTF.

This chain connects TRBV6-1 to TRBJ2-5; maybe TRBD1 (6 bases). Germline V lookup: CDR1 MNHNS, CDR2 SASEGT. The length of the CDR3 is 17 residues. Trimming pared 0 bases from V and 1 base from J, leaving 15 bases between. CDR3 residues: CASSEASGDPIQETQYF. CDR3 sequence (DNA): TGTGCCAGCAGTGAAGCTTCAGGGGATCCTATCCAAGAGACCCAGTACTTC.

The J gene is TRBJ1-2, the V gene TRBV29-1; possible D gene TRBD1, 5 bases. CDR3 length: 15 amino acids. The germline gives CDR1 SQVTM, CDR2 ANQGSEA. CDR3 coding DNA: TGCACCTGCGTAGCCAGGGATGGGGCTAACTATGGCTACACCTTC. Protein: CTCVARDGANYGYTF. Based on the CDR3 plus reference TRBV29-1 and TRBJ1-2, the full variable domain is SAVISQKPSRDICQRGTSLTIQCQVDSQVTMMFWYRQQPGQSLTLIATANQGSEATYESGFVIDKFPISRPNLTFSTLTVSNMSPEDSSIYLCTCVARDGANYGYTFGSGTRLTVV.

The CDR3 loop is CASSLGPDDTEAFF. CDR3 sequence (DNA): TGTGCCAGCAGCTTAGGCCCAGATGACACTGAAGCTTTCTTT. The rearrangement links TRBV11-2 to TRBJ1-1; D not resolved. Trimming stripped 1 base from V and 3 bases from J, with 9 bases between. This CDR3 comprises 14 residues. Germline CDR1 reads SGHAT; CDR2 reads FQNNGV.

The chain couples TRBV6-4 to TRBJ2-1; 7 bases fit TRBD1. With 4 bases clipped from V and 4 bases from J, the junction kept 10 bases outside the gene matches. The CDR3 contains 16 residues. Germline CDR1 and CDR2: MRHNA and SNTAGT. The CDR3 spells CASSVYGTDSYNEQFF. Written as DNA, the CDR3 is TGTGCCAGCAGTGTTTACGGGACAGATTCATACAATGAGCAGTTCTTC.

The chain recombines TRBV18 with TRBJ1-1, with no clear D. Between the trimmed V and J ends, which lost 6 bases and 2 bases, there was a span of 19 bases. CDR1 KGHSH and CDR2 LQKENI come from the germline V gene. This CDR3 has 16 residues. CDR3 DNA sequence: TGTGCCAGCTCGCCAGAAGCGGCGGGGATAAACACTGAAGCTTTCTTT. Protein: CASSPEAAGINTEAFF.

This clone turned up a few times. CDR3 DNA: TGCGCCAGCAGCTTGGACGGCGGGGGGGCAACAGATACGCAGTATTTT. Amino acids: CASSLDGGGATDTQYF. The chain joins TRBV5-1 to TRBJ2-3; 9 bases agree with TRBD2. The CDR3 runs to 16 residues. Germline CDR1 and CDR2: SGHRS and YFSETQ. V shed 0 bases, J shed 3 bases, and the junction held 5 bases outside the gene matches.

The rearrangement uses TRBV6-2 or TRBV6-3 and TRBJ1-1, with 9 bases that match TRBD1. Trimming removed 2 bases from V and 2 bases from J; junction bases left unmatched: 6. The V gene's germline CDR1 is MNHEY and CDR2 SVGEGT. The CDR3 runs 16 residues. This chain's CDR3 is CASSYAPDRGNTEAFF. Here the CDR3 DNA reads TGTGCCAGCAGTTACGCCCCGGACAGGGGAAACACTGAAGCTTTCTTT.

The chain employs TRBV24-1 and TRBJ2-3; maybe TRBD2 (5 bases). V lost 4 bases and J lost 6, with 25 bases in between. This CDR3 is built from 18 residues. Germline loops: CDR1 KGHDR, CDR2 SFDVKD. The CDR3 nucleotides read TGTGCCACCAGTGAGATGGGTCGGTCGGGAAAGGGTGTGGATACGCAGTATTTT. Encoded protein: CATSEMGRSGKGVDTQYF.

The V call is TRBV18, the J call TRBJ2-7; TRBD2 agrees at 9 bases. V was pared by 3 bases and J by 7 bases, with 13 bases of the junction left unmatched. In germline, CDR1 is KGHSH, CDR2 LQKENI. The CDR3 is 16 amino acids. DNA for the CDR3: TGTGCCAGCTCACCTCCCGGGCTAGCGGGATCGGGGGAGCAGTACTTC. It yields the protein CASSPPGLAGSGEQYF.

The genes are TRBV6-5 and TRBJ1-5, with a possible D match to TRBD1 (5 bases). Germline CDR1 reads MNHEY; CDR2 reads SVGAGI. This CDR3 region has 13 residues. The V and J ends lost 4 bases and 5 bases respectively, with 9 bases between them. In DNA, the CDR3 is TGTGCCAGCAGTTCCAGGGTGCATCAGCCCCAGCATTTT. Residues: CASSSRVHQPQHF.

V usage is TRBV18 and J usage is TRBJ2-4, with a weak D call TRBD1 (6 bases). This CDR3 contains 16 residues. V lost 2 bases, J lost 0 bases, and 11 bases lay in between. Germline CDR1 reads KGHSH; CDR2 reads LQKENI. This CDR3 is CASSPGQRLAKNIQYF. CDR3 bases: TGTGCCAGCTCACCAGGACAGAGACTAGCCAAAAACATTCAGTACTTC.

The rearrangement joins TRBV2 to TRBJ2-3; TRBD1 matches 8 bases. CDR3 length equals 14 residues. The J segment lost 5 bases and the V segment lost 5 bases, leaving 6 bases of the junction unmatched. Germline assignment: CDR1 SNHLY and CDR2 FYNNEI. DNA for the CDR3: TGTGCCAGCAGTAGCAGGGGGCAAGGAGATACGCAGTATTTT. Protein: CASSSRGQGDTQYF.

Points on this clone: Additional DNA sequences in this sample encode the identical CDR3. This chain links TRBV24-1 with TRBJ2-1, with 13 bases matching TRBD2. The CDR3 is made up of 18 amino acids. Germline lookup yields CDR1 KGHDR and CDR2 SFDVKD. V lost 2 bases to trimming and J lost 3 bases; unmatched junction nucleotides: 6. The CDR3 region has the DNA TGTGCCACCAGTGATTCAACTAGCGGGAGGGCCGGCTACAATGAGCAGTTCTTC. Translating gives CATSDSTSGRAGYNEQFF.

V gene TRBV19 combines with J gene TRBJ1-2; 8 bases agree with TRBD1. Losses at the gene ends were 6 bases for V and 8 bases for J; bases not matched to a gene: 8. Germline-derived CDR1 and CDR2 are LNHDA and SQIVND (reference sequence). This CDR3 has 13 residues. CDR3 amino acids: CASRTTGANGYTF. In nucleotides, the CDR3 is TGTGCCAGTAGGACGACAGGGGCAAACGGCTACACCTTC. The variable domain in full, completed from reference TRBV19 and TRBJ1-2, reads DGGITQSPKYLFRKEGQNVTLSCEQNLNHDAMYWYRQDPGQGLRLIYYSQIVNDFQKGDIAEGYSVSREKKESFPLTVTSAQKNPTAFYLCASRTTGANGYTFGSGTRLTVV.